The present entry profiles one T cell receptor beta chain with its context. Its antigen is not known. The entry originates in a study of CD8 T cells in ankylosing spondylitis. Study-wide results and limits: Significantly higher representation of disease-linked clones was reported for matched ankylosing spondylitis synovial fluid. Ankylosing spondylitis blood seemed to carry a telltale TCR beta motif made of fewer than 10 highly homologous variants.

The authors made TCR beta libraries by quantitative 5'-RACE with molecular barcodes. TCRdb reprocessed the 5' RACE reads via MiXCR and lists one record per CDR3 protein. The sample has about 250,000 distinct CDR3 sequences, approximately 24% seen once; the top ten hold about 0.6%. V gave up 3 bases and J gave up 13 bases, with 15 bases separating them. The CDR3 has 12 amino acids. The source of this sequence is a male donor with ankylosing spondylitis or in good health (not recorded which). V is TRBV12-3 or TRBV12-4 and J is TRBJ1-1; D remains ambiguous. Sequenced sample: blood, either unsorted or a sorted T cell fraction (not recorded which). Here the CDR3 DNA reads TGTGCCAGCAGTTTTGCGGATTGGAAGGGTTTCTTT. This gives the protein CASSFADWKGFF.